The 21 T cell receptor beta chains listed next were all sequenced from one sample in a study of blood T cells in healthy people across ages. For the second PCR, which ran for roughly 7 to 11 cycles, a sample-barcoded 5' primer and a J-beta primer mix were used. Each CDR3 protein gets one entry after TCRdb re-called the 5' RACE reads with MiXCR. The sample includes 850,000 to 1,300,000 distinct CDR3 sequences, under 45% of them seen just once. The sample comprised blood. These TCRs come from a woman aged 60-75 years in good health.

This clonotype was counted between two and nine times. The chain joins TRBV28 to TRBJ2-5, with D perhaps TRBD1 (5 bases). This CDR3 region has 15 residues. Trimming removed 7 bases at V and 1 base at J, with 16 bases between. CDR1 and CDR2 (germline): MDHEN, SYDVKM. For the CDR3, the DNA is TGTGCCAGCACCATCGGCAGTAGGGGCCAAGAGACCCAGTACTTC. Protein: CASTIGSRGQETQYF.

J is TRBJ2-5 and V is TRBV7-8; 12 nucleotides agree with TRBD2. V lost 4 bases, J lost 4 bases, and 7 bases stayed unmatched. Germline V gene data show CDR1 as SGHVS and CDR2 as FQNEAQ. The CDR3 is 16 residues long. This CDR3 reads CASSSRTSGKRETQYF. The CDR3 DNA is TGTGCCAGCAGCTCCAGGACTAGCGGGAAGCGAGAGACCCAGTACTTC.

The chain combines TRBV5-1 with TRBJ2-7; a weak D match, TRBD2 (6 bases). From germline, CDR1 is SGHRS and CDR2 YFSETQ. V was cut by 4 bases and J by 5 bases, with 13 bases left in between. This CDR3 comprises 13 residues. CDR3 in amino acids: CASSNRGVDEQYF. The CDR3 region has the DNA TGCGCCAGCAGCAACCGCGGGGTGGACGAGCAGTACTTC.

Details on this clonotype: Its ends do not fully match the called genes, so a read error is possible. The J gene is TRBJ2-1, the V gene TRBV20-1; 13 bases match TRBD2. The J call is in doubt because the DNA end fits TRBJ2-7 better. This CDR3 is 16 amino acids long. The germline CDR1 and CDR2 sequences are DFQATT and SNEGSKA (reference sequence). The CDR3, as DNA: TGCAGCGCTAGTCCCCTACTAGCGGGAGGGCCCAATGAGCAGTACTTC. This codes for CSASPLLAGGPNEQYF.

This clonotype came up a few times. The chain has TRBV2 and TRBJ2-5; 7 nucleotides line up with TRBD2. V trimming: 2 bases; J trimming: 5 bases; junction bases outside the gene matches: 8. Germline-derived CDR1 and CDR2 are SNHLY and FYNNEI. This CDR3 spans 15 amino acids. The CDR3, as DNA: TGTGCCAGCAGTGAAATCCCGGGAGGAGGGGAGACCCAGTACTTC. It encodes CASSEIPGGGETQYF.

CDR3 in DNA: TGTGCCAGCATCATGAGGGGGGGATCTGAAGCTTTCTTT. It specifies CASIMRGGSEAFF. This sequence joins TRBV6-5 and TRBJ1-1; D is perhaps TRBD1 (6 bases). The ends were cut back, 7 bases at V and 6 bases at J, with 15 bases in the middle. CDR1 is MNHEY, CDR2 SVGAGI, per germline. The CDR3 has 13 residues.

There are many counts of this clonotype. The rearrangement joins TRBV28 to TRBJ2-3; D is unresolved. CDR3 length equals 14 residues. Trimming removed 3 bases from V and 0 bases from J, with 7 bases in between. CDR1 and CDR2 from the germline V gene are MDHEN and SYDVKM. This CDR3 reads CASSFPGSTDTQYF. The CDR3 region has the DNA TGTGCCAGCAGTTTCCCCGGGAGCACAGATACGCAGTATTTT.

J is TRBJ2-4 and V is TRBV27, with 13 bases aligning to TRBD2. The tail of the sequence fits TRBJ2-7 better, so the J call may be wrong. In germline, CDR1 is MNHEY, CDR2 SMNVEV (reference sequence). There are 16 residues in the CDR3. The CDR3 sequence: CASSPSGLAGEGEQYF. The CDR3 nucleotides are TGTGCCAGCAGCCCCTCTGGACTAGCGGGAGAGGGCGAGCAGTACTTC.

The chain employs TRBV6-7 and TRBJ2-7; TRBD2 matches at 11 bases. The end of the DNA fits TRBJ2-5 better, so the J call may be wrong. TRBV6-7 is noted as an ORF with a role that remains uncertain. This CDR3 comprises 15 residues. CDR3 nucleotides: TGTGCCAGCAGCTCGCTTATAGCGGGAGGGGAGACCCAGTACTTC. As protein: CASSSLIAGGETQYF.

This clonotype was counted only a few times. This chain links TRBV28 with TRBJ2-1; 9 bases are a match to TRBD2. The CDR3 runs 13 residues. Germline CDR1 is MDHEN and CDR2 is SYDVKM. V trimming: 7 bases; J trimming: 7 bases; junction bases outside the gene matches: 5. This CDR3 is CASTGLAGNEQFF. CDR3 in DNA: TGTGCCAGCACGGGACTAGCTGGGAATGAGCAGTTCTTC.

This clonotype was seen a handful of times. V and J are TRBV7-9 and TRBJ1-6; a possible D gene is TRBD1 (5 bases). This CDR3 is built from 15 residues. Germline CDR1 reads SEHNR; CDR2 reads FQNEAQ (reference sequence). V lost 5 bases and J lost 6, with 14 bases in between. The CDR3 here is CASSPDGTVNSPLHF. Written as DNA, the CDR3 is TGTGCCAGCAGCCCTGACGGGACGGTTAATTCACCCCTCCACTTT. Full variable domain (rest looked up from reference TRBV7-9 and TRBJ1-6): DTGVSQNPRHKITKRGQNVTFRCDPISEHNRLYWYRQTLGQGPEFLTYFQNEAQLEKSRLLSDRFSAERPKGSFSTLEIQRTEQGDSAMYLCASSPDGTVNSPLHFGNGTRLTVT.

The chain links TRBV5-1 to TRBJ2-3; D is possibly TRBD1 (6 bases). V lost 1 base to trimming and J lost 3 bases, with 12 bases between them. From germline, CDR1 is SGHRS and CDR2 YFSETQ. The CDR3 spans 15 residues. CDR3 loop: CASSLYREKTDTQYF. Written as DNA, the CDR3 is TGCGCCAGCAGCTTGTACAGGGAGAAGACAGATACGCAGTATTTT.

This clonotype was found a few times. This chain links TRBV7-9 with TRBJ1-1, with a weak D call TRBD1 (5 bases). Germline V gene data show CDR1 as SEHNR and CDR2 as FQNEAQ (reference sequence). Trimming removed 2 bases at V and 4 bases at J, with 14 bases between. The length of the CDR3 is 15 residues. CDR3 region: CASSLPGRVITEAFF. The CDR3 DNA reads as TGTGCCAGCAGCTTACCCGGCAGGGTCATCACTGAAGCTTTCTTT.

With regard to this clonotype: Mismatch with germline at one junction end may stem from a read error. The chain couples TRBV28 to TRBJ2-7; TRBD1 aligns across 9 bases. The germline V gene has CDR1 MDHEN and CDR2 SYDVKM. The CDR3 has 14 amino acids. The CDR3 is CVSSLSGQGNEQYF. The CDR3 region has the DNA TGTGTCAGCAGTTTGTCGGGACAGGGCAACGAGCAGTACTTC.

The chain couples TRBV5-1 to TRBJ1-1; 8 bases line up with TRBD1. Trimming removed 3 bases from V and 6 bases from J; junction bases left unmatched: 10. The CDR3 is 15 residues long. CDR1 and CDR2 (germline): SGHRS, YFSETQ. CDR3 residues: CASSSGTGILPEAFF. DNA for the CDR3: TGCGCCAGCAGCTCCGGGACAGGTATTCTTCCTGAAGCTTTCTTT.

This clonotype was seen only a few times. The chain joins TRBV5-1 to TRBJ2-7; D may be TRBD1 (6 bases). The CDR3 totals 13 residues. Germline-derived CDR1 and CDR2 are SGHRS and YFSETQ. The V and J ends lost 6 bases and 2 bases respectively, with 12 bases between them. CDR3 sequence reads: CASKTGQTYEQYF. CDR3 in DNA: TGCGCCAGCAAGACAGGACAAACCTACGAGCAGTACTTC.

This clonotype was detected a few times. The chain links TRBV2 to TRBJ2-6; the D is unclear. Germline lookup yields CDR1 SNHLY and CDR2 FYNNEI. V gave up 5 bases and J gave up 4 bases, with 12 bases separating them. The CDR3 sequence is 15 residues long. The CDR3 sequence: CASSFQVAGANVLTF. CDR3 DNA sequence: TGTGCCAGCAGTTTTCAGGTGGCCGGGGCCAACGTCCTGACTTTC.

In this sample, this clonotype turned up a few times. The chain couples TRBV2 to TRBJ1-4, with D unclear. Trimming shortened V by 4 bases and J by 8 bases, and 11 bases separated the two germline ends. Germline lookup yields CDR1 SNHLY and CDR2 FYNNEI. CDR3 length: 13 residues. CDR3 sequence reads: CASSGGLLEKLFF. Written as DNA, the CDR3 is TGTGCCAGCAGTGGCGGTCTTCTGGAAAAACTGTTTTTT.

This clonotype has only a few counts. This sequence may be a read error, since a much larger clone differs from it by one base. The rearrangement links TRBV9 to TRBJ2-3; a weak D match, TRBD1 (6 bases). CDR1 SGDLS and CDR2 YYNGEE come from the germline V gene. This CDR3 has 15 residues. V shed 6 bases and J shed 4 bases, with 18 bases lying between them. This CDR3 is CASTQGLALPDTQYF. The CDR3 nucleotides are TGTGCCAGCACCCAGGGGCTAGCACTCCCAGATACGCAGTATTTT.

This chain connects TRBV6-5 to TRBJ2-1, with 8 nucleotides matching TRBD2. Germline CDR1 and CDR2: MNHEY and SVGAGI. The trim removed 0 bases at V and 5 bases at J, leaving 9 bases unmatched. The CDR3 covers 17 residues. This CDR3 reads CASSYSLAGPKNNEQFF. Here the CDR3 DNA reads TGTGCCAGCAGTTACTCTCTAGCGGGTCCAAAAAACAATGAGCAGTTCTTC.

This chain links TRBV10-3 with TRBJ2-5; D might be TRBD1 (6 bases). This CDR3 is built from 13 residues. Trimming cost V 6 bases and J 1 base, with 9 bases left between them. Germline V gene lookup returns CDR1 ENHRY and CDR2 SYGVKD. This chain's CDR3 is CAISYRAQETQYF. Written as DNA, the CDR3 is TGTGCCATCAGCTACAGGGCCCAAGAGACCCAGTACTTC.